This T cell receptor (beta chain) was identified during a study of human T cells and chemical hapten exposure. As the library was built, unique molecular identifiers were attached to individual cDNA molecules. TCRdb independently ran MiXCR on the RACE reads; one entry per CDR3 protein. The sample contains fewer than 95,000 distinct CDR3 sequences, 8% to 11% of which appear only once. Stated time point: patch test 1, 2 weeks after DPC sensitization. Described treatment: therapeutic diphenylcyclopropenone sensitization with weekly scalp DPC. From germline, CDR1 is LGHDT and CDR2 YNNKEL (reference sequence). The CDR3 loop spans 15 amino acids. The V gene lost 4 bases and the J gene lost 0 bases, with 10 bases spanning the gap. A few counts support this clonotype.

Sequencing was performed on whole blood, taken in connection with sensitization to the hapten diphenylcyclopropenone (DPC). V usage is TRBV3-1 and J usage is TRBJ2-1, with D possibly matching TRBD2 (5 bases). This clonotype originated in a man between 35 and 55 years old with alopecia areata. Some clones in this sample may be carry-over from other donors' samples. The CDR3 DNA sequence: TGTGCCAGCAGCCCAGAGCGGAGCTCCTACAATGAGCAGTTCTTC. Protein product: CASSPERSSYNEQFF.